This entry is about one TCR beta chain. Its antigen is still unknown. The source of the sample is a study of cytomegalovirus exposure and HLA in healthy donors. Overall study results and limits: Earlier analysis looked at TCR beta V segments, and most were productive about 90% or about 30% of the time. Cytomegalovirus status was reportedly diagnosed by the classifier with high specificity and sensitivity.

The PCR used 60 Vbeta and 13 Jbeta primers. Here immunoSEQ multiplex PCR was the method, and the copy in TCRdb shows in-frame clones only, minus some. The table includes 120,000 to 150,000 clones, roughly 80% detected once. Germline V gives CDR1 MRHNA, CDR2 SNTAGT. The CDR3 spans 15 residues. The J segment lost 8 bases and the V segment lost 3 bases, leaving 3 bases of the junction unmatched. The genes are TRBV6-4 and TRBJ2-1; TRBD2 agrees at 14 bases. The receptor was isolated from a man younger than 45 in good health and CMV-seropositive. The sequencing sample was made of PBMCs. The CDR3, as DNA: TGTGCCAGCAGTGAGACTAGCGGGGGGGCCTATGAGCAGTTCTTC. The encoded protein is CASSETSGGAYEQFF.